This record covers a single T cell receptor (beta chain). Its antigen remains unidentified. This CDR3 is built from 15 residues. V was pared by 2 bases and J by 0 bases, with 11 bases between. Looked up from germline, CDR1 is ENHRY and CDR2 is SYGVKD. The data stem from a study of CD8 T cells in ankylosing spondylitis. It was by quantitative 5'-RACE with molecular barcodes that TCR beta libraries were made. TCRdb processed the 5' RACE reads anew with MiXCR; each CDR3 protein has one entry. Of approximately 400,000 distinct CDR3 sequences listed, approximately 17% are singletons. Study-level findings and limits: Disease-linked clones were found to be CD8+ and relatively rare in peripheral blood. Matched ankylosing spondylitis synovial fluid reportedly showed significant enrichment of disease-linked clones. Ankylosing spondylitis blood seemed to carry a telltale TCR beta motif made of eight highly homologous variants.

Source material: blood, either unsorted or a sorted T cell fraction (not recorded which). The sequence was collected from a male donor with ankylosing spondylitis. The chain employs TRBV10-3 and TRBJ2-7, with D perhaps matching TRBD1 (5 bases). CDR3: CAISEPAGNSYEQYF. CDR3 in DNA: TGTGCCATCAGTGAGCCCGCAGGGAACTCCTACGAGCAGTACTTC.